This T cell receptor beta chain originates from a study of early T cells in non-severe SARS-CoV-2 infection. Across the study: Unpaired chains resulted from sequencing bulk RNA of unsorted whole blood.

The protocol attached unique molecular identifiers to individual cDNA molecules. One entry per CDR3 protein, called by TCRdb with MiXCR from the 5' RACE reads. Seen here are about 66,000 distinct CDR3 sequences, roughly an eighth observed once, and the top ten hold roughly 8.3%. After removal of 2 bases from V and 1 base from J, the junction contained 4 bases not matched to a gene. The germline CDR1 and CDR2 sequences are SGDLS and YYNGEE. The CDR3 sequence is 18 residues long. Details on this clonotype: Its target is unknown.

General study results and limits: Clonotype matching in VDJdb favored anti-spike CD8 responses and did not capture private and CD4 specificities.

The sequence was collected from an adult who was a healthcare worker with PCR-confirmed SARS-CoV-2 infection or an uninfected control (not recorded which). The gene calls are TRBV9 and TRBJ2-2; 14 bases fit TRBD2. What was sequenced was whole blood. The CDR3 protein is CASSVRTSGRLNTGELFF. Here the CDR3 DNA reads TGTGCCAGCAGCGTCAGGACTAGCGGGAGGCTGAACACCGGGGAGCTGTTTTTT.